This record concerns one TCR beta chain sequence. No antigen is known for it. The sample originates from a study of T cell responses to AZD1222 COVID-19 vaccine. Study-wide findings and caveats: Seropositive at baseline were only a handful of AZD1222 recipients. As reported, nearly half of all spike-specific TCRs target variant regions that are unmutated. Repertoire sampling happened only post peak T cell response. Spike was spanned by vaccine-associated CD4 TCRs, which were dominant at 160-218 and 743-854.

The length of the CDR3 is 12 residues. Germline V gene data show CDR1 as GTSNPN and CDR2 as SVGIG (reference sequence). The V end lost 2 bases, the J end lost 4 bases, and 7 bases lay between the germline ends. Produced via immunoSEQ multiplex PCR; TCRdb's table is partial and in-frame only. The sample includes about 56,000 clones, 70% to 90% of them seen just once. The TCR was taken from an adult in good health. The sequencing used peripheral blood, collected on day 0 of AZD1222 vaccination. The rearrangement uses TRBV30 and TRBJ2-3; D uncertain. The CDR3 loop is CAWSTRADTQYF. The DNA of the CDR3 is TGTGCCTGGAGTACCCGAGCAGATACGCAGTATTTT.